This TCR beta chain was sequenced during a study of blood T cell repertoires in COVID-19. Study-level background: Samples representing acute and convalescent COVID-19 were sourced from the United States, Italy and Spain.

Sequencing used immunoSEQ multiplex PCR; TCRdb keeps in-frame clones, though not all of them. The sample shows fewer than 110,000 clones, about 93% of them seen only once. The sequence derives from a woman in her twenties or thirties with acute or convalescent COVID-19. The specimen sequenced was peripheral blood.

The CDR3 coding sequence is TGTGCCAGCAGTTTGAATGGGCTGGGGGCAACCTACAATGAGCAGTTCTTC. It specifies CASSLNGLGATYNEQFF. This sequence joins TRBV27 and TRBJ2-1, with D perhaps TRBD1 (6 bases). The CDR3 runs to 17 residues. Trimming removed 3 bases at V and 2 bases at J, with 17 bases between. The germline V gene has CDR1 MNHEY and CDR2 SMNVEV (reference sequence).